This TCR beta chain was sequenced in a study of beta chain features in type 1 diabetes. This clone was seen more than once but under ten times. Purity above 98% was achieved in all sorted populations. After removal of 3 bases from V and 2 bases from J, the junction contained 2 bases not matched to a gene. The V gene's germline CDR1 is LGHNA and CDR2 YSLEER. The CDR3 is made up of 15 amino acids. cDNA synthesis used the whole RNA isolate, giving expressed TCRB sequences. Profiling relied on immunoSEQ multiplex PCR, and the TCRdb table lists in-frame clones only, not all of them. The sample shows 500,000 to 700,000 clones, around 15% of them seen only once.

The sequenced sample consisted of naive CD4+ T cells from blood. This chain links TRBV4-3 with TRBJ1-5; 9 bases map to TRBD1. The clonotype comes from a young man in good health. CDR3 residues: CASSQGQGGNQPQHF. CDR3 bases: TGCGCCAGCAGCCAGGGACAGGGAGGCAATCAGCCCCAGCATTTT.